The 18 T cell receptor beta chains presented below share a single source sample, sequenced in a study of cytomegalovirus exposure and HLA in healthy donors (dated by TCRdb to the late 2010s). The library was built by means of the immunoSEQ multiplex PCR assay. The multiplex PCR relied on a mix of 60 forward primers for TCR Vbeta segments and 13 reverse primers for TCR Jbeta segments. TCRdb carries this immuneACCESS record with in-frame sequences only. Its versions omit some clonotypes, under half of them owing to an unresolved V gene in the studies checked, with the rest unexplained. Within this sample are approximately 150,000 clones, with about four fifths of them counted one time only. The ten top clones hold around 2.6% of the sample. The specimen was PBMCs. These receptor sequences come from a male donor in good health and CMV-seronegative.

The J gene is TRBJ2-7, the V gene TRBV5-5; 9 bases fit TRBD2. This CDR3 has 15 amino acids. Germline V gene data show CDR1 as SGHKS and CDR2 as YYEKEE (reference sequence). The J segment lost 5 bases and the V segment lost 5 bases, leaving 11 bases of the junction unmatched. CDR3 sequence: CASRAGGTGDHEQYF. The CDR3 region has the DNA TGTGCCAGCAGAGCGGGGGGTACAGGGGACCACGAGCAGTACTTC.

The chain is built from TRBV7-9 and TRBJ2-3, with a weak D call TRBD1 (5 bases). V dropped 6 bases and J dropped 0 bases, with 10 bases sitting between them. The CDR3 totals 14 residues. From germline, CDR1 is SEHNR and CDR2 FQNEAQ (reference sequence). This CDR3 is CASRRDRSTDTQYF. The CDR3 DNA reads TGTGCCAGCAGGCGAGACAGAAGCACAGATACGCAGTATTTT.

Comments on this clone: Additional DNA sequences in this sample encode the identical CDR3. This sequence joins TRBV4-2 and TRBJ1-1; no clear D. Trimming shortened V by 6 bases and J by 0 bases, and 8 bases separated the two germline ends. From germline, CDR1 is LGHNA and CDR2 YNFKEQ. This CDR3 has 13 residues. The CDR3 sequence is CASRGKMNTEAFF. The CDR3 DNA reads TGTGCCAGCAGGGGCAAAATGAACACTGAAGCTTTCTTT.

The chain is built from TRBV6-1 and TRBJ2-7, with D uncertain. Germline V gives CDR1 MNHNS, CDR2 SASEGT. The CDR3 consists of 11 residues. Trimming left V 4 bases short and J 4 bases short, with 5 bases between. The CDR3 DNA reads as TGTGCCAGCAGTGCCCATTACGAGCAGTACTTC. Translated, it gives CASSAHYEQYF.

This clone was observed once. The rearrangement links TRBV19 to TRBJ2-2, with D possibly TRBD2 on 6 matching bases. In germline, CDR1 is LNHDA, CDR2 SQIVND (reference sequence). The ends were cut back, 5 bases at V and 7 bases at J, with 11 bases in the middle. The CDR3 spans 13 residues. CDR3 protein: CASSVEAGGELFF. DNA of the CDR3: TGTGCCAGTAGTGTGGAAGCGGGCGGGGAGCTGTTTTTT.

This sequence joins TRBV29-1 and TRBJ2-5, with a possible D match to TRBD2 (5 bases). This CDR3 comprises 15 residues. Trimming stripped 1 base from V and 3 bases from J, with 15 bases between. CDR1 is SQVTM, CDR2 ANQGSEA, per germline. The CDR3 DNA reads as TGCAGCGTTGAAGTTGAGGGCGGTGAGGAAGAGACCCAGTACTTC. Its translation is CSVEVEGGEEETQYF.

The CDR3: CASSSGTSGIYEQYF. CDR3 DNA: TGTGCCAGCAGTTCCGGGACTAGCGGGATATACGAGCAGTACTTC. The V and J genes are TRBV4-2 and TRBJ2-7, with 13 bases identical to TRBD2. Unmatched junction bases numbered 6, after V lost 6 bases and J lost 4 bases. Germline-derived CDR1 and CDR2 are LGHNA and YNFKEQ. The CDR3 runs 15 residues.

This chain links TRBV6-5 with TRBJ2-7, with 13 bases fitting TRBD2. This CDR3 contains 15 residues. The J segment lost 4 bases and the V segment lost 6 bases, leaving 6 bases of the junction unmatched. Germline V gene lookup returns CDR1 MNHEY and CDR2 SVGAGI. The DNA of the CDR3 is TGTGCCAGCAGCCCAACGGGACTAGCGGGGTACGAGCAGTACTTC. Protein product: CASSPTGLAGYEQYF.

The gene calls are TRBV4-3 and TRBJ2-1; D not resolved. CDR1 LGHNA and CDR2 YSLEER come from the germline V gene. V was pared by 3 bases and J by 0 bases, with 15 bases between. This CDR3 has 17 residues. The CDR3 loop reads CASSHRAATSSYNEQFF. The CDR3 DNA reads TGCGCCAGCAGCCACCGCGCCGCAACGAGCTCCTACAATGAGCAGTTCTTC.

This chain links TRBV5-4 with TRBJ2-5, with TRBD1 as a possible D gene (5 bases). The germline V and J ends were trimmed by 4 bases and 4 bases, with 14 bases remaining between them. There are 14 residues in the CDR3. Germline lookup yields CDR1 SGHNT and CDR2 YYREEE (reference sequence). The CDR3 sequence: CASSPGRAPETQYF. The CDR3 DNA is TGTGCCAGCAGCCCTGGCAGGGCCCCAGAGACCCAGTACTTC.

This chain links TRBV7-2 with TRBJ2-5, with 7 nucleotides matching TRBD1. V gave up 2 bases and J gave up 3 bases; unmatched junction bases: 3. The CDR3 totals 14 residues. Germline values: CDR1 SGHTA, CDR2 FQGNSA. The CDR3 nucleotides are TGTGCCAGCAGCTTATTTGGACAGGAAGAGACCCAGTACTTC. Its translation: CASSLFGQEETQYF.

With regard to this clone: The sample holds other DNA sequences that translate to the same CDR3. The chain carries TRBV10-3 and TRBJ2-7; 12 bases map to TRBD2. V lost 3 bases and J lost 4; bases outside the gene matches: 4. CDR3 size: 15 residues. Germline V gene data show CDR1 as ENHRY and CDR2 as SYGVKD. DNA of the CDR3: TGTGCCATCAGTGATCTGACTAGCGGGAGTTACGAGCAGTACTTC. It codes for CAISDLTSGSYEQYF.

The CDR3 sequence: CASSPLTGGRGETQYF. The CDR3 DNA reads TGCGCCAGCAGCCCGCTGACAGGGGGTAGAGGGGAGACCCAGTACTTC. The chain links TRBV5-1 to TRBJ2-5, with TRBD1 matching 9 bases. The CDR3 runs to 16 residues. CDR1 and CDR2 from the germline V gene are SGHRS and YFSETQ. The ends lost 4 bases at V and 5 bases at J; junction bases unmatched: 12.

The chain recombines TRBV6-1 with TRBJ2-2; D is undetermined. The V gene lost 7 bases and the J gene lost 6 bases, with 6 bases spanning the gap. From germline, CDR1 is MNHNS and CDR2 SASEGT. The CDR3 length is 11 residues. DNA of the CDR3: TGTGCCAGCATGTGGCCCGGGGAGCTGTTTTTT. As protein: CASMWPGELFF.

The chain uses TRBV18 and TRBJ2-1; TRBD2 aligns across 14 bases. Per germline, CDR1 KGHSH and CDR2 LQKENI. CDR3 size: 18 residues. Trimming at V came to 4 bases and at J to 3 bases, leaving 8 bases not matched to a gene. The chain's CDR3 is CASSRAGTSGSGYNEQFF. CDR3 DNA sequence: TGTGCCAGCTCACGGGCCGGGACTAGCGGGAGTGGCTACAATGAGCAGTTCTTC.

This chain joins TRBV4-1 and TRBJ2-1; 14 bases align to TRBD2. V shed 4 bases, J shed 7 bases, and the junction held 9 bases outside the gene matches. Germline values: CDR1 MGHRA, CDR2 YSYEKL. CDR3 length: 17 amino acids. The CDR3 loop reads CASSPLSGTSGSNEQFF. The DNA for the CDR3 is TGCGCCAGCAGCCCCCTATCCGGGACTAGCGGGAGTAATGAGCAGTTCTTC.

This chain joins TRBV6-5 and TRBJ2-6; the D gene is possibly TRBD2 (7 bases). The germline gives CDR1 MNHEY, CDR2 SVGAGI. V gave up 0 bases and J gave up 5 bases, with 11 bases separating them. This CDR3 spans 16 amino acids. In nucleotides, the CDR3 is TGTGCCAGCAGTTACTCGGGGGGGCCCCGGGCCAACGTCCTGACTTTC. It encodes CASSYSGGPRANVLTF.

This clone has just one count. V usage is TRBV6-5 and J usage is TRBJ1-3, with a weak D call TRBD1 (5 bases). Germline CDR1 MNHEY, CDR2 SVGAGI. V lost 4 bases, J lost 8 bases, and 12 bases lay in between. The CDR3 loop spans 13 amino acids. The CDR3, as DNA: TGTGCCAGCAGTTTAGGGGTGGGGTACACCATATATTTT. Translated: CASSLGVGYTIYF.